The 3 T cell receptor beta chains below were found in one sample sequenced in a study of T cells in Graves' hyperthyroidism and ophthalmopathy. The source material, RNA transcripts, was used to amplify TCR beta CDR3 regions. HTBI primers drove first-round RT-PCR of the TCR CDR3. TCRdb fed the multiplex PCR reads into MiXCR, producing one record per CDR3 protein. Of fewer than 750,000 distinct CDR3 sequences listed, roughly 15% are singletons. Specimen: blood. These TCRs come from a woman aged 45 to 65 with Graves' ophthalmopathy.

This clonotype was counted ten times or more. The CDR3 bases are TGCAGCGTTGAGAGGCCGGGACAGGGGTTCATTGTCTATGGCTACACCTTC. Translation: CSVERPGQGFIVYGYTF. The genes are TRBV29-1 and TRBJ1-2; 10 bases are a match to TRBD1. CDR1 is SQVTM and CDR2 is ANQGSEA in the germline V gene. This CDR3 has 17 amino acids. The V and J ends lost 3 bases and 4 bases, in that order; junction bases with no gene match: 14. The full variable domain, in which reference TRBV29-1 and TRBJ1-2 provide the parts outside the CDR3, is SAVISQKPSRDICQRGTSLTIQCQVDSQVTMMFWYRQQPGQSLTLIATANQGSEATYESGFVIDKFPISRPNLTFSTLTVSNMSPEDSSIYLCSVERPGQGFIVYGYTFGSGTRLTVV.

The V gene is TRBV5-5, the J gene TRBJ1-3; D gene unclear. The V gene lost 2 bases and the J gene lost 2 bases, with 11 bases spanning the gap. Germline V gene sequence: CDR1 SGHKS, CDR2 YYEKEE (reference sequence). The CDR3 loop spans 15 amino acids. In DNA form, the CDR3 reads TGTGCCAGCAGCTTAAGGGCAACCCCTGGAAACACCATATATTTT. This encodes CASSLRATPGNTIYF.

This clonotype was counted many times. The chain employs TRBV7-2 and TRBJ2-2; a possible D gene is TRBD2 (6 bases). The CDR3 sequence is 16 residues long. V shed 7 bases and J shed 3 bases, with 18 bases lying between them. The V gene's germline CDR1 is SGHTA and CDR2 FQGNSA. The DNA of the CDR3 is TGTGCCAGCACCTTTATTAGCGGAAGATACACCGGGGAGCTGTTTTTT. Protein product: CASTFISGRYTGELFF.